A selection of T cell receptor beta chains follows, all from one sample in a study of blood T cell repertoires in COVID-19. Data came from immunoSEQ multiplex PCR; TCRdb stores just in-frame clones and leaves some out. This sample has 260,000 or so clones, with roughly four fifths found just once. Sequencing was done on a sample of peripheral blood. The receptor set was obtained from a woman older than 75 with COVID-19, enrolled during active disease. The CDR3 runs from the conserved cysteine through the conserved F or W. D genes are given only for firm matches. Size values are once, few and many counts, or a class for expanded clones, and some rows have none.

>NA|TRBJ2-1|NA|TRBV24-1
TGTGCCACCAGTGACTCGGACAGTATCTCCTACAATGAGCAGTTCTTC
CATSDSDSISYNEQFF
>NA|TRBJ1-1|TRBD1|TRBV4-1
TGCGCCAGCAGCCATCAGGACAGGGCCACTGAAGCTTTCTTT
CASSHQDRATEAFF
>NA|TRBJ2-7|TRBD2|TRBV7-2
TGTGCCAGCAGCTTAGATGGGATAGCGGGAAGACAGTACTTC
CASSLDGIAGRQYF
>NA|TRBJ1-1|NA|TRBV21-1
TGTGCCAGCCCGACGGGTGGGACAGGGGGAAAGGGCACTGAAGCTTTCTTT
CASPTGGTGGKGTEAFF
>once|TRBJ2-2|NA|TRBV7-2
TGTGCCAGCAGCTCTCAGGGACGCGGGAACGGCGGGGAGCTGTTTTTT
CASSSQGRGNGGELFF
>NA|TRBJ2-1|NA|TRBV7-3
TGTGCCAGCAGCTTAACCGGCAGCGCCAATGAGCAGTTCTTC
CASSLTGSANEQFF
>few|TRBJ1-2|TRBD1|TRBV19
TGTGCCAGTAGTATAGATAAGAAGGACAGGGATGGCTACACCTTC
CASSIDKKDRDGYTF
>NA|TRBJ1-2|TRBD1|TRBV27
TGTGCCAGCAGTCCATTCGGACAGGGAATGATTAGTAACTTC
CASSPFGQGMISNF
>once|TRBJ2-7|TRBD2|TRBV7-7
TGTGCTAGCAGCTTAGGCCGGGGGGGGCCCTACGAGCAGTACTTC
CASSLGRGGPYEQYF
>few|TRBJ2-5|TRBD1|TRBV10-1
TGCGCCAGCAGTGGCGGACAGGGGGCCCAAGAGACCCAGTACTTC
CASSGGQGAQETQYF
>NA|TRBJ2-7|NA|TRBV28
TGTGCCAGCAGTTCCGGGAACGAGCAGTACTTC
CASSSGNEQYF
>NA|TRBJ2-5|TRBD2|TRBV3-1/TRBV3-2
TGTGCCAGCAGCCTTAGCGGGAGGGAAAGAGAGACCCAGTACTTC
CASSLSGRERETQYF
>NA|TRBJ2-7|TRBD2|TRBV27
TGTGCCAGCCGGGATAGCGGGAGCCACGAGCAGTACTTC
CASRDSGSHEQYF
>few|TRBJ2-3|NA|TRBV19
TGTGCCAGTAGTACCCCCGGGCCCAGCGGGGATACGCAGTATTTT
CASSTPGPSGDTQYF
>NA|TRBJ2-1|TRBD2|TRBV14
TGTGCCAGCAGCCCCGGACTAGGGTATAACAATGAGCAGTTCTTC
CASSPGLGYNNEQFF
>few|TRBJ2-7|NA|TRBV6-5
TGTGCCAGCAGTTACGAACTAGTCTACGAGCAGTACTTC
CASSYELVYEQYF
>NA|TRBJ1-2|NA|TRBV3-1/TRBV3-2
TGTGCCAGCAGCCAAGTCCCTGCGCGGAGGGGTCTCTATGGCTACACCTTC
CASSQVPARRGLYGYTF
>NA|TRBJ1-1|TRBD1|TRBV30
TGTGCCTGGGGAACGGGACAGGTTGAAGCTTTCTTT
CAWGTGQVEAFF
>once|TRBJ2-1|TRBD2|TRBV4-1
TGCGCCAGCAGCCAAGTCAGGCGGGGGGCGGGGAATGAGCAGTTCTTC
CASSQVRRGAGNEQFF
>NA|TRBJ2-1|TRBD2|TRBV28
TGTGCCAGCAACACGCGGGGGAGCTCCTACAATGAGCAGTTCTTC
CASNTRGSSYNEQFF
>NA|TRBJ1-6|NA|TRBV28
TGTGCCAGCAGTTCCGTGGGAGGGGCTGATTCACCCCTCCACTTT
CASSSVGGADSPLHF
>NA|TRBJ2-3|NA|TRBV5-1
TGCGCCAGCAGCCCGGGGGACAGCACAGATACGCAGTATTTT
CASSPGDSTDTQYF
>NA|TRBJ1-5|NA|TRBV28
TGTGCCAGCAGCCCAGACAGGAGCAATCAGCCCCAGCATTTT
CASSPDRSNQPQHF
>NA|TRBJ1-5|TRBD1|TRBV7-9
TGTGCCAGCAGCTTAGGGACAGGGGATCTGAGCAATCAGCCCCAGCATTTT
CASSLGTGDLSNQPQHF
>NA|TRBJ2-5|NA|TRBV3-1/TRBV3-2
TGTGCCAGCAGACTAAGTGGGGGGGCAGGGGAGACCCAGTACTTC
CASRLSGGAGETQYF
>NA|TRBJ1-5|NA|TRBV30
TGTGCCTGGAGTTTAAACAGGGCGATTCAGCCCCAGCATTTT
CAWSLNRAIQPQHF
>NA|TRBJ1-2|NA|TRBV4-1
TGCGCCAGCAGCCAAGATGGCTTGTACTATGGCTACACCTTC
CASSQDGLYYGYTF
>NA|TRBJ1-2|TRBD1|TRBV7-9
TGTGCCAGCAGCTTAGAAGGGGGCCGTGGCTACACCTTC
CASSLEGGRGYTF
>NA|TRBJ1-3|NA|TRBV11-3
TGTGCCAGCAGCACGGGGTCTGGAAACACCATATATTTT
CASSTGSGNTIYF
>many|TRBJ2-5|NA|TRBV9
TGTGCCAGCAGCGTAGATCTTCAAGAGACCCAGTACTTC
CASSVDLQETQYF
>NA|TRBJ1-6|NA|TRBV6-5
TGCGCCGAGGGAATTACCTATAATTCACCCCTCCACTTT
CAEGITYNSPLHF
>NA|TRBJ1-2|NA|TRBV29-1
TGCAGCGTTGAAGGGAGGGCCGACGGCGGCTACACCTTC
CSVEGRADGGYTF
>NA|TRBJ2-7|NA|TRBV7-2
TGTGCCAGCAGCTTAGCGGGAGCGAATTCCTACGAGCAGTACTTC
CASSLAGANSYEQYF
>NA|TRBJ1-4|NA|TRBV2
TGTGCCAGCAGTCGATCGGGGGGAACTAATGAAAAACTGTTTTTT
CASSRSGGTNEKLFF
>NA|TRBJ1-1|NA|TRBV7-2
TGTGCCAGCAGCGACCAACCGACAACGGTGGGGCCAGCTTTCTTT
CASSDQPTTVGPAFF
>NA|TRBJ1-6|NA|TRBV27
TGTGCCAGCAGCCCCTCCGGGGGATTCAATTCACCCCTCCACTTT
CASSPSGGFNSPLHF
>NA|TRBJ1-4|NA|TRBV7-8
TGTGCCAGCAGCTACGCAGGCTTAAATGAAAAACTGTTTTTT
CASSYAGLNEKLFF
>few|TRBJ1-4|NA|TRBV5-4
TGTGCCAGCAGCTTCCGACAGGAAGGGGGTAATGAAAAACTGTTTTTT
CASSFRQEGGNEKLFF
>NA|TRBJ2-5|TRBD2|TRBV20-1
TGCAGTGCTAGTCGGCTAGCGGGGGCCAGGGGAGAGACCCAGTACTTC
CSASRLAGARGETQYF
>NA|TRBJ1-4|NA|TRBV5-1
TGCGCCAGCAGCAGATCCCCGGAGATGGGTGAAAAACTGTTTTTT
CASSRSPEMGEKLFF
>NA|TRBJ1-5|NA|TRBV5-1
TGCGCCAGCAGGAGGGCGTGGAATCAGCCCCAGCATTTT
CASRRAWNQPQHF
>NA|TRBJ2-7|TRBD1|TRBV19
TGTGCCAGTAGTATACGTATCGACAGGGCAGGGTCCTACGAGCAGTACTTC
CASSIRIDRAGSYEQYF
>once|TRBJ1-4|NA|TRBV5-1
TGCGCCAGCAGAGCCGACAGCATTAATGAAAAACTGTTTTTT
CASRADSINEKLFF
>NA|TRBJ1-5|NA|TRBV6-6
TGTGCCAGCATCATAATTTCCCTTGGGAGTCAGCCCCAGCATTTT
CASIIISLGSQPQHF
>NA|TRBJ2-1|TRBD2|TRBV9
TGTGCCAGCAGTTGGACTAGCGGGAAGATCAATGAGCAGTTCTTC
CASSWTSGKINEQFF
>few|TRBJ2-7|TRBD1|TRBV10-1
TGCGCCAGCAGCCCCGACAGGGGATCCTACGAGCAGTACTTC
CASSPDRGSYEQYF
>once|TRBJ1-5|NA|TRBV19
TGTGCCAGTAGTTTCAGGGGTGATCAGCCCCAGCATTTT
CASSFRGDQPQHF
>NA|TRBJ1-4|NA|TRBV6-4
TGTGCCAGCAGTGTAGGTGGCGCGGGCCCTGGGCTGTTTTTT
CASSVGGAGPGLFF
>NA|TRBJ1-2|TRBD1|TRBV18
TGTGCCAGCTCACCGTCAGGGACAGGGCTTAACTATGGCTACACCTTC
CASSPSGTGLNYGYTF
>NA|TRBJ2-4|TRBD2|TRBV18
TGTGCCAGCTCACCACGTAGCGGGAGCGAAAACATTCAGTACTTC
CASSPRSGSENIQYF
>NA|TRBJ1-4|NA|TRBV6-5
TGTGCCAGCAGTTACGACGTATGGCGGAGCAATGAAAAACTGTTTTTT
CASSYDVWRSNEKLFF
>once|TRBJ2-7|TRBD1|TRBV6-4
TGTGCCAGCTCCGGACAGGCCGGGGCCTACGAGCAGTACTTC
CASSGQAGAYEQYF
>NA|TRBJ2-2|NA|TRBV3-1/TRBV3-2
TGTGCCAGCAGCCTTCGTACAGGGAGTAACACCGGGGAGCTGTTTTTT
CASSLRTGSNTGELFF
>NA|TRBJ1-4|NA|TRBV2
TGTGCCAGCAGCGTAACAGTATTTAATGAAAAACTGTTTTTT
CASSVTVFNEKLFF
>few|TRBJ1-1|TRBD1|TRBV28
TGTGCCAGCAGTTTGGCAGGGGGGAACACTGAAGCTTTCTTT
CASSLAGGNTEAFF
>NA|TRBJ1-1|NA|TRBV28
TGTGCCAGCAGCCAAGGCGGGGAGGACACTGAAGCTTTCTTT
CASSQGGEDTEAFF
>few|TRBJ1-5|TRBD1|TRBV15
TGTGCCACCAGCAGAGATGTCCTTTCACAGGGGAATGGCAATCAGCCCCAGCATTTT
CATSRDVLSQGNGNQPQHF
>NA|TRBJ1-4|TRBD1|TRBV28
TGTGCCAGCAGTGCCCCCGGGACAGGGGGGAGGTCTAATGAAAAACTGTTTTTT
CASSAPGTGGRSNEKLFF
>NA|TRBJ2-5|TRBD1|TRBV6-2/TRBV6-3
TGTGCCAGCAGTTACGGGCAGGGGGCTTTCATTCAAGAGACCCAGTACTTC
CASSYGQGAFIQETQYF
>NA|TRBJ2-5|TRBD1|TRBV28
TGTGCCAGCAGCGAACGGACAGGGCGAGAAGAGACCCAGTACTTC
CASSERTGREETQYF